This TCR beta chain derives from a study of cytomegalovirus exposure and HLA in healthy donors. PCR amplification relied on 60 Vbeta primers (plus 13 Jbeta primers). Sequencing used immunoSEQ multiplex PCR; TCRdb keeps in-frame clones, though not all of them. The sample lists about 160,000 clones; about 65% were seen once. The CDR3 length is 13 residues. V was pared by 4 bases and J by 6 bases, with 10 bases between. Germline V gene lookup returns CDR1 MNHEY and CDR2 SVGAGI. The receptor's source is a man aged 35 to 55 in good health and CMV-seropositive. Sequencing used PBMCs. The rearrangement links TRBV6-5 to TRBJ1-5; no clear D. The DNA of the CDR3 is TGTGCCAGCAGTTCCCGGGAGAGTCAGCCCCAGCATTTT. This sequence encodes CASSSRESQPQHF.